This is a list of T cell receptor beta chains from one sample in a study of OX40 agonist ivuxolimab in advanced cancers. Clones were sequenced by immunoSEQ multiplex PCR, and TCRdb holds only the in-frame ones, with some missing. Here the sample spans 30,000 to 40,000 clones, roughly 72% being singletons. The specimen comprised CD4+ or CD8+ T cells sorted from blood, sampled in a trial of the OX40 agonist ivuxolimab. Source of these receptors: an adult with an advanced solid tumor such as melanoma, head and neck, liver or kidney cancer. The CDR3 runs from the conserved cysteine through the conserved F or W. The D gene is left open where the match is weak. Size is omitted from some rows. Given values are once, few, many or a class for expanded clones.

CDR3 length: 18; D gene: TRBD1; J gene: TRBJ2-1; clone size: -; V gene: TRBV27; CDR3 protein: CASSPPPWTGHSYNEQFF; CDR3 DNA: TGTGCCAGCAGTCCCCCCCCCTGGACAGGGCACAGTTACAATGAGCAGTTCTTC
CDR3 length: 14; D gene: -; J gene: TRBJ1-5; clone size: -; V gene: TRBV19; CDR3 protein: CASSMGASNQPQHF; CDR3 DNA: TGTGCCAGTAGTATGGGAGCGAGCAATCAGCCCCAGCATTTT
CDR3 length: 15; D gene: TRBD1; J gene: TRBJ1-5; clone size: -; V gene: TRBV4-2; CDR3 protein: CASSLGTESNQPQHF; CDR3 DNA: TGTGCCAGCAGCCTAGGGACAGAGAGCAATCAGCCCCAGCATTTT
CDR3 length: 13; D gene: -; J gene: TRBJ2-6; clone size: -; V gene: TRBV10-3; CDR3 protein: CATTVGGANVLTF; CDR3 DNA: TGTGCCACAACGGTAGGTGGGGCCAACGTCCTGACTTTC
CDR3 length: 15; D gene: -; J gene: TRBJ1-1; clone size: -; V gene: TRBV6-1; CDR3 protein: CASSDSLNGDTEAFF; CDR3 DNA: TGTGCCAGCAGTGACTCTCTCAACGGGGACACTGAAGCTTTCTTT
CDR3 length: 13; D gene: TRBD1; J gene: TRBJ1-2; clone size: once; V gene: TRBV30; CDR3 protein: CACTGQVFYGYTF; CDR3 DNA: TGTGCCTGCACGGGACAGGTATTCTATGGCTACACCTTC
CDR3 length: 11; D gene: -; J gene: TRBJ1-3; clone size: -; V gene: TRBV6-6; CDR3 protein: CASRTWGTIYF; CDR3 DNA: TGTGCCAGCAGGACATGGGGCACCATATATTTT
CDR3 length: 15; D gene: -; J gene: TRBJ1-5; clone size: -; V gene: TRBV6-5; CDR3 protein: CASSYPQGLNQPQHF; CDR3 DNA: TGTGCCAGCAGTTACCCCCAAGGGCTTAATCAGCCCCAGCATTTT
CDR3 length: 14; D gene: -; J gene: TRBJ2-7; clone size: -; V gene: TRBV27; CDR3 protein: CASSYIRESYEQYF; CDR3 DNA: TGTGCCAGCAGTTATATCAGGGAAAGCTACGAGCAGTACTTC
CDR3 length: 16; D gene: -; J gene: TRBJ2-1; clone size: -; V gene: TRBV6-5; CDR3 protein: CASSYSPGAPYNEQFF; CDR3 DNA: TGTGCCAGCAGTTATAGCCCAGGGGCCCCCTACAATGAGCAGTTCTTC
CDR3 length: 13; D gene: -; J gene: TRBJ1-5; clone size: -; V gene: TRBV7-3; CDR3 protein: CASSLAQGQPQHF; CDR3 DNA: TGTGCCAGCAGCTTAGCCCAGGGACAGCCCCAGCATTTT
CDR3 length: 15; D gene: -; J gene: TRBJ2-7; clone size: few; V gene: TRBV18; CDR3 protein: CASRSSGQHSYEQYF; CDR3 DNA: TGTGCCAGCCGGTCGTCAGGACAGCACTCCTACGAGCAGTACTTC
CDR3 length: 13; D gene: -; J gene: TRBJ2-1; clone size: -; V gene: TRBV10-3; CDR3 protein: CAITLAPYNEQFF; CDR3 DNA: TGTGCCATCACTCTAGCGCCGTACAATGAGCAGTTCTTC
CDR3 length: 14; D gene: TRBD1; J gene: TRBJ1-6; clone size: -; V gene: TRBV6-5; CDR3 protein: CASNPTGGNSPLHF; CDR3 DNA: TGTGCCAGCAACCCGACAGGGGGGAATTCACCCCTCCACTTT
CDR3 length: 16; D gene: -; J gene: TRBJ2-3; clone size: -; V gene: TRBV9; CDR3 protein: CASSVGQGVGTDTQYF; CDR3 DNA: TGTGCCAGCAGCGTAGGACAAGGGGTCGGGACAGATACGCAGTATTTT
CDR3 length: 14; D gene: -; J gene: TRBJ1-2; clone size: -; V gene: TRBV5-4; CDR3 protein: CASSFAGAPYGYTF; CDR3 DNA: TGTGCCAGCAGCTTCGCAGGGGCGCCGTATGGCTACACCTTC
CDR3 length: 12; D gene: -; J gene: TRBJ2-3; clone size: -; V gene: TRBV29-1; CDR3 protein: CSVDSGTDTQYF; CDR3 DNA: TGCAGCGTAGACTCTGGCACAGATACGCAGTATTTT
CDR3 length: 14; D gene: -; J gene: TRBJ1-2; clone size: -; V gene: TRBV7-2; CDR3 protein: CASSLAVANYGYTF; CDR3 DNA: TGTGCCAGCAGCCTCGCGGTAGCTAACTATGGCTACACCTTC
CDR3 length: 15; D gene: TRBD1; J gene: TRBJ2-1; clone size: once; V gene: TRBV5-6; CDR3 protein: CASSLVAGQGNEQFF; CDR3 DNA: TGTGCCAGCAGCTTGGTCGCGGGACAGGGCAATGAGCAGTTCTTC
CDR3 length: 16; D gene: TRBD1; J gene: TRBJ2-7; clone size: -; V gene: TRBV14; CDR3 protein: CASSQDKGQGAYEQYF; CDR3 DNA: TGTGCCAGCAGCCAAGATAAAGGACAGGGGGCGTACGAGCAGTACTTC
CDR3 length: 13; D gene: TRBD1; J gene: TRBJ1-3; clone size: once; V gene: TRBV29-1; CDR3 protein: CSARQGRGNTIYF; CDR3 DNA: TGCAGCGCCAGACAGGGAAGAGGAAACACCATATATTTT
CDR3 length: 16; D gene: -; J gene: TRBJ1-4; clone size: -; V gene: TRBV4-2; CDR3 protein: CASSQDLGGSNEKLFF; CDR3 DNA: TGTGCCAGCAGCCAAGATTTGGGGGGGTCTAATGAAAAACTGTTTTTT
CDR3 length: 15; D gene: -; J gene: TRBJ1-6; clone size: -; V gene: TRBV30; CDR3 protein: CAWVRERPRNSPLHF; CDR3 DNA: TGTGCCTGGGTTAGAGAAAGGCCTCGGAATTCACCCCTCCACTTT
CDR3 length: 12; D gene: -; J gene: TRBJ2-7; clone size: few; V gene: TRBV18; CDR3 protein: CASSLGPDEQYF; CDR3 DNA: TGTGCCAGCTCACTCGGGCCCGACGAGCAGTACTTC
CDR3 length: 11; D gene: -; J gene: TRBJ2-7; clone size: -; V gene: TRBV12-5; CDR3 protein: CASGLVYEQYF; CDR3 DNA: TGTGCTAGTGGTTTGGTCTACGAGCAGTACTTC
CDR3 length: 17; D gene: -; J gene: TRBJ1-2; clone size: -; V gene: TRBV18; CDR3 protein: CASSPNSGGQRSYGYTF; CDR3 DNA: TGTGCCAGCTCACCGAACTCCGGAGGACAGCGGTCCTATGGCTACACCTTC
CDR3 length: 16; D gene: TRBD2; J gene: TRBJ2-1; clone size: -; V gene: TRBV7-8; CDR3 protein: CASSLTSGGLYNEQFF; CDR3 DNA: TGTGCCAGCAGCTTAACTAGCGGGGGACTGTACAATGAGCAGTTCTTC
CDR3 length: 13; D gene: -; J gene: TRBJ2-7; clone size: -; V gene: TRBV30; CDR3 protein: CAWSVASSYEQYF; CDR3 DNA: TGTGCCTGGAGTGTAGCCAGCTCCTACGAGCAGTACTTC
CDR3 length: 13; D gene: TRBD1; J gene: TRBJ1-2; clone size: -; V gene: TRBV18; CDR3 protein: CASSPGQGGGYTF; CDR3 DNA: TGTGCCAGCTCACCCGGACAGGGAGGAGGCTACACCTTC
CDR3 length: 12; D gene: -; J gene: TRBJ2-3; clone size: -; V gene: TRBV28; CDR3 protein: CASSSQTDTQYF; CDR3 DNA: TGTGCCAGCAGTTCCCAGACAGATACGCAGTATTTT
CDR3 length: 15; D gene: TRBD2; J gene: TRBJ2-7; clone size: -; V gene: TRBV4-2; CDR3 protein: CASSQGGGLAYEQYF; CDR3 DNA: TGTGCCAGCAGCCAAGGCGGGGGTCTCGCATACGAGCAGTACTTC
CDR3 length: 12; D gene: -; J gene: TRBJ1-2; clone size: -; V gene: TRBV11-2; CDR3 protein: CASSLGVYGYTF; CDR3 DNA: TGTGCCAGCAGCTTAGGGGTTTATGGCTACACCTTC
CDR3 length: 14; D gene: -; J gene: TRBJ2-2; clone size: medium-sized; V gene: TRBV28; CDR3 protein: CASSLHTSPGELFF; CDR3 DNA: TGTGCCAGCAGTTTACATACCTCACCAGGGGAGCTGTTTTTT
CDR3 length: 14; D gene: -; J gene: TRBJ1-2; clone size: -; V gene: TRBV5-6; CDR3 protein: CASTLINQYYGYTF; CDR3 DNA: TGTGCCAGCACCTTAATAAACCAGTACTATGGCTACACCTTC
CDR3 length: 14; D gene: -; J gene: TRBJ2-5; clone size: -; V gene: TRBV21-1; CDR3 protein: CASSQGTGAETQYF; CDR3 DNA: TGTGCCAGCAGTCAAGGGACAGGGGCAGAGACCCAGTACTTC
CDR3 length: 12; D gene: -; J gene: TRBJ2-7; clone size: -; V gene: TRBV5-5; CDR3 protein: CASSFQFSEQYF; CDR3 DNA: TGTGCCAGCAGCTTCCAATTCAGCGAGCAGTACTTC
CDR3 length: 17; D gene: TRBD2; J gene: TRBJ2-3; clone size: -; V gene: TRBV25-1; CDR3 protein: CASSDPTSGGLTDTQYF; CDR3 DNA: TGTGCCAGCAGTGACCCGACTAGCGGGGGGCTCACAGATACGCAGTATTTT
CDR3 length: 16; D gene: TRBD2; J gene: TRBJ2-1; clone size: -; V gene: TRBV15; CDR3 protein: CATSRGGLAAYNEQFF; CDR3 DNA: TGTGCCACCAGCAGGGGGGGACTAGCGGCGTACAATGAGCAGTTCTTC
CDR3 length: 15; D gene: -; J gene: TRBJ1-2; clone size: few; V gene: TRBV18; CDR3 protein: CASSPGGREGYGYTF; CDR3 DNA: TGTGCCAGCTCACCGGGAGGCAGGGAAGGTTATGGCTACACCTTC
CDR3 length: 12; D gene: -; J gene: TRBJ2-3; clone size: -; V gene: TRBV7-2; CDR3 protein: CATHPGTDTQYF; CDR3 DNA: TGTGCCACTCACCCCGGGACGGATACGCAGTATTTT
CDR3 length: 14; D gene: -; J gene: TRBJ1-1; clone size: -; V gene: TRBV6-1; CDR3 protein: CASLKRGGQAEAFF; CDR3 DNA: TGTGCCAGCCTTAAGAGGGGTGGGCAGGCTGAAGCTTTCTTT
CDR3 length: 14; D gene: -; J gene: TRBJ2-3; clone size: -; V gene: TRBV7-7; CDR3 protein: CASSTGPHPDTQYF; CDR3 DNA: TGTGCCAGCAGCACAGGACCCCACCCAGATACGCAGTATTTT
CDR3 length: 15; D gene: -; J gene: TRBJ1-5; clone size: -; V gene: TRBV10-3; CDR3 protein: CAISESGTNEGAQHF; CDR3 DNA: TGTGCCATCAGTGAGTCTGGGACAAACGAAGGGGCCCAGCATTTT
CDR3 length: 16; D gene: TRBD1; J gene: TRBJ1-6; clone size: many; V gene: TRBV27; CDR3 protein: CASSSGTGGWNSPLHF; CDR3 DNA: TGTGCCAGCAGTTCCGGGACAGGAGGGTGGAATTCACCCCTCCACTTT
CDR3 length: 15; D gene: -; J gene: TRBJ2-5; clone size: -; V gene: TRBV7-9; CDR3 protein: CASFLTLGAGETQYF; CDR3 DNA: TGTGCCAGCTTCCTCACCCTGGGGGCCGGAGAGACCCAGTACTTC
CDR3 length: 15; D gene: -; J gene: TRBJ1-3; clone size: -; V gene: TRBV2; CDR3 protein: CASRPRQSSGNTIYF; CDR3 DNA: TGTGCCAGCAGGCCCCGACAGAGCTCTGGAAACACCATATATTTT
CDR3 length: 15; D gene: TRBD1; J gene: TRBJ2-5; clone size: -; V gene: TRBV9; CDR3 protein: CASSGTGTGESTQYF; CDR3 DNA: TGTGCCAGCAGCGGAACCGGGACAGGGGAGAGTACCCAGTACTTC
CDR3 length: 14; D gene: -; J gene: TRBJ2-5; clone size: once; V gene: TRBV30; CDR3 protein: CAWSDESGQETQYF; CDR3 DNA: TGTGCCTGGAGTGACGAGAGCGGCCAAGAGACCCAGTACTTC
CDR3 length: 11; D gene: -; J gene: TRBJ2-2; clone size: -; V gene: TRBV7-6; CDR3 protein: CASSQTGELFF; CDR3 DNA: TGTGCCAGCAGCCAGACCGGGGAGCTGTTTTTT
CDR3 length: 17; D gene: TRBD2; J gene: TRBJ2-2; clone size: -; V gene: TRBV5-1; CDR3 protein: CASSPSSGLGSSGELFF; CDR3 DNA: TGCGCCAGCAGCCCGTCATCGGGACTAGGTTCCTCCGGGGAGCTGTTTTTT
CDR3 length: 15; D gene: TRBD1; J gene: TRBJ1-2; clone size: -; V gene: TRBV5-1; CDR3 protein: CASSPGQGGTYGYTF; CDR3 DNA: TGCGCCAGCAGCCCGGGACAGGGAGGTACTTATGGCTACACCTTC
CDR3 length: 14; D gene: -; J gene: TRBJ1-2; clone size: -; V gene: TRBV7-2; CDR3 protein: CASSLDSRVSGYTF; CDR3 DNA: TGTGCCAGCAGCTTAGATAGCAGGGTGTCCGGCTACACCTTC
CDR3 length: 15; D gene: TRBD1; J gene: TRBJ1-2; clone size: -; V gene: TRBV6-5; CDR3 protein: CASSNRDRFYYGYTF; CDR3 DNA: TGTGCCAGCAGTAATCGGGACAGATTTTACTATGGCTACACCTTC
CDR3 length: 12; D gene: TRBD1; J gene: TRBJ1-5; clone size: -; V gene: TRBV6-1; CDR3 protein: CASRQGHQPQHF; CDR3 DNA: TGTGCCAGTCGACAGGGTCATCAGCCCCAGCATTTT
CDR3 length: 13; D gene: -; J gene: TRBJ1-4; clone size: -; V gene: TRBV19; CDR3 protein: CASTDRVGEKLFF; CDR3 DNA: TGTGCCAGTACAGACCGGGTAGGGGAAAAACTGTTTTTT
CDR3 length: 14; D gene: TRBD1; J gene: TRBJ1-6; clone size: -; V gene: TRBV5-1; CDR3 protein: CASHDTGGNSPLHF; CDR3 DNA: TGCGCCAGCCACGACACAGGGGGCAATTCACCCCTCCACTTT
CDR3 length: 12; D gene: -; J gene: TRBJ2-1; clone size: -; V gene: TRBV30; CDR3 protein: CAWSGQYNEQFF; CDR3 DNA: TGTGCCTGGAGTGGGCAATACAATGAGCAGTTCTTC
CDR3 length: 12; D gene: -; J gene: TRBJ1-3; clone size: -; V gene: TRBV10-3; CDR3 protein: CAIRDPGNTIYF; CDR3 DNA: TGTGCCATCAGGGACCCTGGAAACACCATATATTTT
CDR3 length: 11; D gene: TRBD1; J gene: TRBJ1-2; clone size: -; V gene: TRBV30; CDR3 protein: CAWQTGGGYTF; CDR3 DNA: TGTGCCTGGCAGACAGGGGGCGGCTACACCTTC
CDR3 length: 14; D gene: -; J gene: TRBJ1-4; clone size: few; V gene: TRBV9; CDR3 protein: CASTPSLSNEKLFF; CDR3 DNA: TGTGCCAGCACCCCGAGTCTCAGTAATGAAAAACTGTTTTTT